The rows below give T cell receptor beta chains drawn from one sample of a study of T cells in Graves' hyperthyroidism and ophthalmopathy. TCRdb ran MiXCR on the multiplex PCR reads and lists one entry per CDR3 protein. The sample has some 600,000 distinct CDR3 sequences; about 15% are singletons. The sample consisted of blood. Receptors originate from a woman between 25 and 40 years old with Graves' hyperthyroidism that later progressed to Graves' ophthalmopathy. The CDR3 runs from the conserved cysteine through the conserved F or W. Fields, in order: D gene, clone size, CDR3 length, J gene, V gene, CDR3 protein, CDR3 DNA. D genes are given only for firm matches. Size is omitted from some rows. Given values are once, few, many or a class for expanded clones.

>TRBD2|many|20|TRBJ2-1|TRBV12-3/TRBV12-4
CASSLNGGTSGQSSYNEQFF
TGTGCCAGCAGTTTAAATGGGGGGACTAGCGGACAAAGCTCCTACAATGAGCAGTTCTTC
>TRBD1|many|15|TRBJ1-6|TRBV6-1
CAGGWQGEYNSPLHF
TGTGCCGGAGGGTGGCAGGGGGAGTATAATTCACCCCTCCACTTT
>TRBD2|many|17|TRBJ2-7|TRBV20-1
CSARDEGRLAGSSEQYF
TGCAGTGCTAGAGATGAGGGGAGACTAGCTGGCTCCTCCGAGCAGTACTTC
>.|many|12|TRBJ2-4|TRBV12-3/TRBV12-4
CASSLWRGVQYF
TGTGCCAGCAGTTTGTGGAGAGGGGTTCAGTACTTC
>TRBD1|many|15|TRBJ1-6|TRBV12-3/TRBV12-4
CASSLQGAAGSPLHF
TGTGCCAGCAGTTTACAGGGGGCGGCAGGTTCACCCCTCCACTTT
>.|many|16|TRBJ2-2|TRBV6-2/TRBV6-3
CASSSLRGRDTGELFF
TGTGCCAGCAGCTCTTTGAGGGGCAGGGACACCGGGGAGCTGTTTTTT
>.|many|13|TRBJ2-2|TRBV28
CASSSADTGELFF
TGTGCCAGCAGTAGTGCGGACACCGGGGAGCTGTTTTTT
>.|few|15|TRBJ2-5|TRBV18
CASSPGSGPRETQYF
TGTGCCAGCTCACCCGGTAGCGGACCCCGGGAGACCCAGTACTTC
>.|many|12|TRBJ2-7|TRBV6-2/TRBV6-3
CASRSGHYEQYF
TGTGCCAGCAGGTCGGGACACTACGAGCAGTACTTC
>.|.|17|TRBJ1-5|TRBV4-1
CASSHQVGRSTGQPQHF
TGCGCCAGCAGCCATCAAGTGGGGAGGTCCACGGGTCAGCCCCAGCATTTT
>TRBD1|many|15|TRBJ1-1|TRBV27
CASSDWGQEGAEAFF
TGTGCCAGCAGTGACTGGGGACAGGAGGGGGCTGAAGCTTTCTTT
>TRBD1|few|15|TRBJ2-7|TRBV10-2
CASSESPGQGNEQYF
TGCGCCAGCAGTGAGTCGCCGGGACAGGGGAACGAGCAGTACTTC
>.|many|13|TRBJ2-7|TRBV6-6
CASSYMGAYEQYF
TGTGCCAGCAGTTACATGGGAGCCTACGAGCAGTACTTC